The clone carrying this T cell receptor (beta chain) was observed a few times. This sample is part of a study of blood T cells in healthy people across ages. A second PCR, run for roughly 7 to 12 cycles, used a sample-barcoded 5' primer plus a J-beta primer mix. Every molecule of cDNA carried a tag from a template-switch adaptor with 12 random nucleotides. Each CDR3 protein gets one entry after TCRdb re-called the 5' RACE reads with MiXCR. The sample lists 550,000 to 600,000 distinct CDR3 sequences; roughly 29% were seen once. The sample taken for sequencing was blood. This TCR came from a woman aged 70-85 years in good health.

The CDR3 DNA is TGCAGTGCTAGTCCCCCTAGCGGGGCCCGGAAGACCCAGTACTTC. This gives the protein CSASPPSGARKTQYF. The J gene is TRBJ2-5, the V gene TRBV20-1; 9 bases are shared with TRBD2. Germline values: CDR1 DFQATT, CDR2 SNEGSKA (reference sequence). After removal of 3 bases from V and 6 bases from J, the junction contained 11 bases not matched to a gene. The CDR3 covers 15 residues.